Below are 30 T cell receptor beta chains sequenced from a single sample in a study of vaccination and CD4 T cells after COVID-19 (dated by TCRdb to 2022 to 2024). These receptors have no known antigen. The sample's treatment or condition label, decoded: 10-day PBMC culture with coronavirus spike peptide pools or control peptides (ViraFEST assay). The library was obtained by PCR. The sequencer listed for this sample is Illumina iSeq 100. DNA from cultured CD4+ T cells was subjected to TCR sequencing with the Oncomine TCR Beta short-read assay at the Johns Hopkins FTIC core. Clones were called with MiXCR by TCRdb after fastp trimmed the public reads at Q25, and only in-frame beta chains were retained. Merged by CDR3 protein, the rows form single entries marked with the most common genes and DNA. This sample gives roughly 13,000 distinct CDR3 sequences in total; 65% to 75% of them show up just once. Around 30% of the sample is taken by the ten largest.

The sequencing input was CD4+ T cells from blood, cultured in vitro. The receptor source for this set is a human donor who had recovered from COVID-19.

The chain uses TRBV20-1 and TRBJ1-5; D is unclear. Germline V gene lookup returns CDR1 DFQATT and CDR2 SNEGSKA (reference sequence). V was clipped by 5 bases and J by 4 bases, with 15 bases between them. This CDR3 region has 14 residues. The CDR3, as DNA: TGCAGTGCTGGCGGAGCCAGACCTAATCAGCCCCAGCATTTT. Amino acids: CSAGGARPNQPQHF.

The V call is TRBV19, the J call TRBJ1-2, with D possibly being TRBD1 (5 bases). V dropped 5 bases and J dropped 7 bases, with 20 bases sitting between them. Germline lookup yields CDR1 LNHDA and CDR2 SQIVND (reference sequence). The CDR3 spans 15 residues. CDR3 region: CASSPPERQGSGYTF. The CDR3, as DNA: TGTGCCAGTAGTCCCCCGGAGAGGCAGGGCAGTGGCTACACCTTC.

The chain recombines TRBV18 with TRBJ1-5; D is undetermined. This CDR3 is 13 amino acids long. Trimming took off 2 bases at V and 7 bases at J, with 9 bases between the two ends. CDR1 and CDR2 (germline): KGHSH, LQKENI. CDR3 region: CASSPGVVQPQHF. The CDR3 DNA is TGTGCCAGCTCACCAGGGGTAGTCCAGCCCCAGCATTTT. Together with reference TRBV18 and TRBJ1-5, the CDR3 gives the full variable domain: NAGVMQNPRHLVRRRGQEARLRCSPMKGHSHVYWYRQLPEEGLKFMVYLQKENIIDESGMPKERFSAEFPKEGPSILRIQQVVRGDSAAYFCASSPGVVQPQHFGDGTRLSIL.

V usage is TRBV14 and J usage is TRBJ1-1; TRBD1 aligns across 7 bases. The CDR3 extends over 15 amino acids. The V gene end was trimmed by 4 bases and the J gene end by 1 base; junction bases not matched to a gene: 6. Germline-derived CDR1 and CDR2 are SGHDN and FVKESK. The CDR3 coding sequence is TGTGCCAGCAGCCTAATCAGGACAGGGAACACTGAAGCTTTCTTT. Its translation: CASSLIRTGNTEAFF. The full variable domain, its missing parts supplied by reference TRBV14 and TRBJ1-1, is EAGVTQFPSHSVIEKGQTVTLRCDPISGHDNLYWYRRVMGKEIKFLLHFVKESKQDESGMPNNRFLAERTGGTYSTLKVQPAELEDSGVYFCASSLIRTGNTEAFFGQGTRLTVV.

J is TRBJ1-2 and V is TRBV18; 10 bases match TRBD1. The CDR3 spans 17 residues. Trimming cost V 3 bases and J 8 bases; bases outside gene matches: 15. Germline V gene sequence: CDR1 KGHSH, CDR2 LQKENI. CDR3 in amino acids: CASSPTLGTGATMGYTF. DNA for the CDR3: TGTGCCAGCTCACCTACCCTCGGGACAGGGGCTACTATGGGCTACACCTTC.

J is TRBJ1-2 and V is TRBV28; tentative D call: TRBD1 (5 bases). The V end lost 2 bases, the J end lost 8 bases, and 9 bases lay between the germline ends. CDR1 is MDHEN and CDR2 is SYDVKM in the germline V gene. This CDR3 has 12 amino acids. The CDR3 sequence is CASSLGALGYTF. CDR3 nucleotide sequence: TGTGCCAGCAGTTTAGGGGCGCTGGGCTACACCTTC.

The CDR3 protein is CATSDRISIDTQYF. The CDR3 DNA is TGTGCCACCAGTGACCGGATATCGATTGATACGCAGTATTTT. The chain employs TRBV24-1 and TRBJ2-3; D call uncertain. This CDR3 has 14 residues. Trimming took 4 bases from V and 6 from J, leaving 13 bases between them. CDR1 and CDR2 from the germline V gene are KGHDR and SFDVKD.

This clonotype was picked up one time. The gene calls are TRBV6-1 and TRBJ1-1; D might be TRBD1 (6 bases). The length of the CDR3 is 13 residues. Germline lookup yields CDR1 MNHNS and CDR2 SASEGT. Between the trimmed V and J ends, which lost 7 bases and 5 bases, there was a span of 14 bases. CDR3 in DNA: TGTGCCAGCACCCGACAGGAGACTACTGAAGCTTTCTTT. This codes for CASTRQETTEAFF.

The V call is TRBV27, the J call TRBJ1-4; no clear D gene. This CDR3 comprises 15 residues. V was cut by 5 bases and J by 0 bases, with 10 bases left in between. The germline CDR1 and CDR2 sequences are MNHEY and SMNVEV (reference sequence). Here the CDR3 reads CASSPSGATNEKLFF. In nucleotides, the CDR3 is TGTGCCAGCAGTCCCAGTGGCGCAACTAATGAAAAACTGTTTTTT.

The rearrangement links TRBV20-1 to TRBJ1-5; D may be TRBD1 (6 bases). The CDR3 sequence is 13 residues long. The germline gives CDR1 DFQATT, CDR2 SNEGSKA (reference sequence). Trimming took 3 bases from V and 5 from J, leaving 11 bases between them. As DNA, the CDR3 is TGCAGTGCTAGCCGGGACAATGATCAGCCCCAGCATTTT. It is translated as CSASRDNDQPQHF.

This clonotype occurred once. The chain uses TRBV5-6 and TRBJ1-5; TRBD1 might be the D (6 bases). Germline V lookup: CDR1 SGHDT, CDR2 YYEEEE. The CDR3 has 14 residues. V lost 0 bases, J lost 5 bases, and 9 bases lay in between. The CDR3 region is CASSLARGYQPQHF. CDR3 bases: TGTGCCAGCAGCTTGGCCAGGGGTTATCAGCCCCAGCATTTT.

The rearrangement uses TRBV4-1 and TRBJ1-6, with D tentatively TRBD1 (6 bases). V was pared by 1 base and J by 9 bases, with 13 bases between. CDR1 is MGHRA, CDR2 YSYEKL, per germline. The CDR3 is 15 amino acids. The CDR3 sequence: CASSQVNREGSPLHF. The CDR3, as DNA: TGCGCCAGCAGCCAAGTCAACAGGGAAGGTTCACCCCTCCACTTT.

This clonotype was seen only a few times. The rearrangement uses TRBV20-1 and TRBJ1-1; D might be TRBD1 (6 bases). Trimming took off 0 bases at V and 1 base at J, with 9 bases between the two ends. CDR1 is DFQATT, CDR2 SNEGSKA, per germline (reference sequence). The CDR3 loop spans 14 amino acids. CDR3 sequence: CSARDWGANTEAFF. For the CDR3, the DNA is TGCAGTGCTAGAGACTGGGGGGCGAACACTGAAGCTTTCTTT.

V gene TRBV27 combines with J gene TRBJ1-3; 10 bases match TRBD1. With V trimmed by 6 bases and J by 0 bases, 5 bases remained unmatched. The length of the CDR3 is 16 residues. CDR1 and CDR2 (germline): MNHEY, SMNVEV (reference sequence). As DNA, the CDR3 is TGTGCCAGCAGGAGGGGACAGGGGATCTCTGGAAACACCATATATTTT. Translation gives CASRRGQGISGNTIYF.

The V and J genes are TRBV7-9 and TRBJ1-2, with TRBD1 identical over 7 bases. V dropped 5 bases and J dropped 2; count of bases not matched to a gene: 2. CDR3 length equals 13 residues. The germline gives CDR1 SEHNR, CDR2 FQNEAQ (reference sequence). Here the CDR3 reads CASSPQGNYGYTF. In DNA, the CDR3 is TGTGCCAGCAGCCCACAGGGGAACTATGGCTACACCTTC.

CDR3 sequence: CASSLSGTWNSPLHF. The CDR3 DNA reads as TGTGCCAGCAGTTTATCCGGGACTTGGAATTCACCCCTCCACTTT. This chain links TRBV27 with TRBJ1-6; D is perhaps TRBD1 (5 bases). Trimming stripped 0 bases from V and 7 bases from J, with 10 bases between. Germline V lookup: CDR1 MNHEY, CDR2 SMNVEV (reference sequence). This CDR3 has 15 residues.

The chain recombines TRBV4-3 with TRBJ1-5; no definite D call. Per germline, CDR1 LGHNA and CDR2 YSLEER. The CDR3 consists of 14 residues. Trimming cost V 3 bases and J 0 bases, with 6 bases left between them. Written as DNA, the CDR3 is TGCGCCAGCAGCCAGGACTATAGCAATCAGCCCCAGCATTTT. Its translation is CASSQDYSNQPQHF.

The chain has TRBV28 and TRBJ2-5; 7 nucleotides match TRBD1. The germline CDR1 and CDR2 sequences are MDHEN and SYDVKM. V shed 7 bases, J shed 2 bases, and the junction held 10 bases outside the gene matches. This CDR3 comprises 15 residues. The CDR3 coding sequence is TGTGCCAGCACCCAGGGACAGTTAAAGCAAGAGACCCAGTACTTC. Its translation is CASTQGQLKQETQYF.

This chain connects TRBV20-1 to TRBJ2-7; D is perhaps TRBD1 or TRBD2 (7 bases each). CDR3 length: 15 amino acids. Per the germline V gene, CDR1 is DFQATT and CDR2 is SNEGSKA (reference sequence). Trimming left V 7 bases short and J 0 bases short, with 19 bases between. CDR3 nucleotides: TGCAGTGTAATGGGAGGGGGCGTGCACTCCTACGAGCAGTACTTC. Protein: CSVMGGGVHSYEQYF.

The chain joins TRBV6-1 to TRBJ1-5; 9 bases are a match to TRBD1. The CDR3 consists of 15 residues. Germline values: CDR1 MNHNS, CDR2 SASEGT. With 8 bases clipped from V and 5 bases from J, the junction kept 10 bases outside the gene matches. The CDR3 nucleotides read TGTGCCAGCCAAGCCGGGACAGGGAATCATCAGCCCCAGCATTTT. Translation gives CASQAGTGNHQPQHF.

CDR3 in amino acids: CAWTGQVPSPLHF. CDR3 coding DNA: TGTGCCTGGACGGGACAGGTACCCTCACCCCTCCACTTT. The chain employs TRBV30 and TRBJ1-6; the match to TRBD1 covers 8 bases. The V gene's germline CDR1 is GTSNPN and CDR2 SVGIG (reference sequence). The ends lost 4 bases at V and 10 bases at J; junction bases unmatched: 6. This CDR3 has 13 amino acids.

The rearrangement links TRBV15 to TRBJ2-5, with TRBD2 identical over 7 bases. The CDR3 runs 19 residues. Unmatched junction bases numbered 16, after V lost 2 bases and J lost 1 base. Germline values: CDR1 LNHNV, CDR2 YYDKDF (reference sequence). The CDR3 DNA follows: TGTGCCACCAGCAGATTGGGGTTATTGGGGAGGGTCTCCCAAGAGACCCAGTACTTC. This codes for CATSRLGLLGRVSQETQYF.

The chain carries TRBV6-2 or TRBV6-3 and TRBJ2-7; TRBD2 agrees at 12 bases. Germline lookup yields CDR1 MNHEY and CDR2 SVGEGT. The CDR3 contains 14 residues. Unmatched junction bases numbered 2, after V lost 6 bases and J lost 2 bases. As DNA, the CDR3 is TGTGCCAGCAGAAGGACTAGCGGGACCTACGAGCAGTACTTC. It yields the protein CASRRTSGTYEQYF.

V and J are TRBV7-9 and TRBJ2-7; D is ambiguous. CDR1 is SEHNR, CDR2 FQNEAQ, per germline (reference sequence). There are 15 residues in the CDR3. V lost 4 bases, J lost 2 bases, and 15 bases lay in between. The CDR3 is CASSSARDNTYEQYF. In DNA form, the CDR3 reads TGTGCCAGCAGCTCTGCCAGAGATAACACCTACGAGCAGTACTTC.

The chain joins TRBV6-1 to TRBJ1-1; 7 positions agree with TRBD1. The CDR3 runs 13 residues. V dropped 7 bases and J dropped 1; count of bases not matched to a gene: 3. The germline CDR1 and CDR2 sequences are MNHNS and SASEGT. In DNA form, the CDR3 reads TGTGCCAGCAAAAGGGACAGGAACACTGAAGCTTTCTTT. This sequence encodes CASKRDRNTEAFF.

The gene calls are TRBV6-5 and TRBJ2-7; unclear D gene. Germline values: CDR1 MNHEY, CDR2 SVGAGI. This CDR3 comprises 14 residues. Trimming left V 1 base short and J 3 bases short, with 10 bases between. CDR3 sequence: CASSYYGKNYEQYF. The CDR3 DNA sequence: TGTGCCAGCAGTTACTATGGCAAGAACTACGAGCAGTACTTC.

This clonotype has more than one count but fewer than ten. Here the CDR3 reads CSARRSGDSPLHF. For the CDR3, the DNA is TGCAGTGCTAGGAGGTCCGGAGATTCACCCCTCCACTTT. The chain has TRBV20-1 and TRBJ1-6; D gene unclear. The CDR3 extends over 13 amino acids. Trimming left V 3 bases short and J 8 bases short, with 11 bases between. Germline loops: CDR1 DFQATT, CDR2 SNEGSKA (reference sequence).

This rearrangement joins TRBV11-2 to TRBJ2-7; 8 nucleotides match TRBD2. The CDR3 totals 15 residues. In germline, CDR1 is SGHAT, CDR2 FQNNGV. V was clipped by 2 bases and J by 6 bases; unmatched bases: 9. The CDR3 protein is CASSLIGTRAREQYF. The CDR3 DNA follows: TGTGCCAGCAGCTTAATCGGGACTAGAGCCCGCGAGCAGTACTTC.

This clonotype was picked up a small number of times. The J gene is TRBJ1-5, the V gene TRBV6-4; D unclear. This CDR3 has 13 amino acids. Germline CDR1 MRHNA, CDR2 SNTAGT. V dropped 3 bases and J dropped 0 bases, with 3 bases sitting between them. The DNA of the CDR3 is TGTGCCAGCAGTGAGGGTAGCAATCAGCCCCAGCATTTT. It translates to CASSEGSNQPQHF.

This chain connects TRBV7-2 to TRBJ2-2; D not certain. Trimming shortened V by 2 bases and J by 6 bases, and 10 bases separated the two germline ends. There are 14 residues in the CDR3. Germline V lookup: CDR1 SGHTA, CDR2 FQGNSA. Written as DNA, the CDR3 is TGTGCCAGCAGCTTAACCAGATCGGCCGGGGAGCTGTTTTTT. This translates into CASSLTRSAGELFF.